Shown below are 19 T cell receptor beta chains from a single sample sequenced in a study of blood T cell repertoires in COVID-19. Profiled with immunoSEQ multiplex PCR; TCRdb holds only in-frame clones, not every one. The sample lists roughly 150,000 clones, around 89% occurring once. Specimen: peripheral blood. The receptors here all came from a man aged 55 to 70 with acute or convalescent COVID-19.

The count of this clone is one. The chain is built from TRBV2 and TRBJ2-1, with 9 bases matching TRBD1. CDR3 length equals 15 residues. CDR1 is SNHLY, CDR2 FYNNEI, per germline. Unmatched junction bases numbered 10, after V lost 6 bases and J lost 7 bases. The CDR3 region is CASRAGTGSRNEQFF. The CDR3, as DNA: TGTGCCAGCAGAGCCGGGACAGGGAGTAGAAATGAGCAGTTCTTC.

J is TRBJ1-6 and V is TRBV5-5, with 7 bases identical to TRBD1. CDR1 is SGHKS and CDR2 is YYEKEE in the germline V gene (reference sequence). Trimming at V came to 2 bases and at J to 6 bases, leaving 2 bases not matched to a gene. This CDR3 has 14 amino acids. The CDR3, as DNA: TGTGCCAGCAGCTTCGACAGGGCTAATTCACCCCTCCACTTT. Amino acid sequence: CASSFDRANSPLHF.

The rearrangement links TRBV18 to TRBJ2-3; weak D call: TRBD1 (7 bases). Trimming left V 5 bases short and J 6 bases short, with 18 bases between. Germline V CDR1 and CDR2: KGHSH, LQKENI. The CDR3 totals 15 residues. In nucleotides, the CDR3 is TGTGCCAGCTCAGCGGGGACAGACGGAGGGGATACGCAGTATTTT. Amino acids: CASSAGTDGGDTQYF. The variable domain in full, completed from reference TRBV18 and TRBJ2-3, reads NAGVMQNPRHLVRRRGQEARLRCSPMKGHSHVYWYRQLPEEGLKFMVYLQKENIIDESGMPKERFSAEFPKEGPSILRIQQVVRGDSAAYFCASSAGTDGGDTQYFGPGTRLTVL.

The V and J genes are TRBV4-3 and TRBJ1-2; 7 bases are a match to TRBD1. This CDR3 is 15 amino acids long. The germline V gene has CDR1 LGHNA and CDR2 YSLEER. V lost 0 bases and J lost 6; bases outside the gene matches: 7. CDR3 sequence reads: CASSQDLRQGNGYTF. For the CDR3, the DNA is TGCGCCAGCAGCCAAGATCTGAGACAGGGTAATGGCTACACCTTC.

This chain joins TRBV7-7 and TRBJ2-3, with a weak D call TRBD1 (8 bases). CDR3 length: 16 amino acids. Deletions cut 5 bases from V and 1 base from J, with 16 bases between. CDR1 is SSHAT and CDR2 is FNYEAQ in the germline V gene (reference sequence). Written as DNA, the CDR3 is TGTGCCAGCAGCCCCAGCGGGACAGGTCGCACAGATACGCAGTATTTT. Its translation: CASSPSGTGRTDTQYF.

The chain combines TRBV7-6 with TRBJ1-4; a possible D gene is TRBD1 (6 bases). Trimming removed 2 bases from V and 7 bases from J, with 14 bases in between. The germline V gene encodes CDR1 SGHVS and CDR2 FNYEAQ. The CDR3 is made up of 15 amino acids. CDR3: CASSLQGNVGEKLFF. CDR3 DNA sequence: TGTGCCAGCAGCTTACAGGGGAATGTTGGTGAAAAACTGTTTTTT.

This clone was counted once. The V gene is TRBV7-2, the J gene TRBJ1-1; no firm D call. Germline CDR1 is SGHTA and CDR2 is FQGNSA. Trimming shortened V by 3 bases and J by 1 base, and 3 bases separated the two germline ends. This CDR3 spans 12 amino acids. This CDR3 reads CASSFRNTEAFF. The CDR3 DNA follows: TGTGCCAGCAGCTTTAGGAACACTGAAGCTTTCTTT.

This chain connects TRBV18 to TRBJ1-2; possible D gene TRBD1, 6 bases. Germline V gene data show CDR1 as KGHSH and CDR2 as LQKENI. The CDR3 spans 14 residues. The V gene lost 3 bases and the J gene lost 7 bases, with 15 bases spanning the gap. CDR3 loop: CASSPGTPAFGYTF. CDR3 sequence (DNA): TGTGCCAGCTCACCGGGGACACCGGCCTTTGGCTACACCTTC.

The chain links TRBV14 to TRBJ1-1; 8 bases are a match to TRBD1. The CDR3 sequence is 14 residues long. The V gene's germline CDR1 is SGHDN and CDR2 FVKESK. V lost 0 bases and J lost 5; bases outside the gene matches: 2. CDR3 sequence (DNA): TGTGCCAGCAGCCAAGATCAGGGGGCGACTGAAGCTTTCTTT. Its protein product is CASSQDQGATEAFF. The complete variable domain, with remaining parts taken from reference TRBV14 and TRBJ1-1, reads EAGVTQFPSHSVIEKGQTVTLRCDPISGHDNLYWYRRVMGKEIKFLLHFVKESKQDESGMPNNRFLAERTGGTYSTLKVQPAELEDSGVYFCASSQDQGATEAFFGQGTRLTVV.

J is TRBJ2-5 and V is TRBV5-1, with TRBD2 matching 8 bases. The V gene's germline CDR1 is SGHRS and CDR2 YFSETQ. The trim removed 4 bases at V and 2 bases at J, leaving 7 bases unmatched. This CDR3 has 15 residues. The CDR3 here is CASSPTGGGQETQYF. The CDR3, as DNA: TGCGCCAGCAGCCCGACGGGCGGGGGGCAAGAGACCCAGTACTTC.

The CDR3 loop is CASSQTGFNEQYF. The CDR3, as DNA: TGTGCCAGCTCCCAGACAGGGTTCAACGAGCAGTACTTC. The chain has TRBV11-2 and TRBJ2-7; 7 nucleotides align to TRBD1. The CDR3 consists of 13 residues. Germline V gene lookup returns CDR1 SGHAT and CDR2 FQNNGV. J lost 5 bases, V lost 8 bases, and 9 bases had no gene match.

This chain joins TRBV5-4 and TRBJ2-1, with 8 bases fitting TRBD1. CDR1 is SGHNT and CDR2 is YYREEE in the germline V gene (reference sequence). V lost 4 bases to trimming and J lost 6 bases; unmatched junction nucleotides: 9. The CDR3 loop spans 15 amino acids. CDR3 residues: CASSKGQGLSNEQFF. CDR3 nucleotides: TGTGCCAGCAGCAAAGGACAGGGTTTGTCCAATGAGCAGTTCTTC.

The chain carries TRBV30 and TRBJ1-5; 10 bases agree with TRBD1. Germline V CDR1 and CDR2: GTSNPN, SVGIG (reference sequence). The CDR3 covers 14 residues. Trimming cost V 1 base and J 6 bases; bases outside gene matches: 3. The CDR3 DNA reads TGTGCCTGGAGTGATGGGACAGGGGTTCAGCCCCAGCATTTT. Translating gives CAWSDGTGVQPQHF. Using reference TRBV30 and TRBJ1-5 for the parts outside the CDR3, the full variable domain is SQTIHQWPATLVQPVGSPLSLECTVEGTSNPNLYWYRQAAGRGLQLLFYSVGIGQISSEVPQNLSASRPQDRQFILSSKKLLLSDSGFYLCAWSDGTGVQPQHFGDGTRLSIL.

The V and J genes are TRBV19 and TRBJ2-2; 10 bases map to TRBD2. The length of the CDR3 is 16 residues. Germline loops: CDR1 LNHDA, CDR2 SQIVND (reference sequence). Losses at the gene ends were 7 bases for V and 0 bases for J; bases not matched to a gene: 5. CDR3 sequence (DNA): TGTGCCAGTATTCCCCTAGCGGGGGCGAACACCGGGGAGCTGTTTTTT. It is translated as CASIPLAGANTGELFF.

This chain links TRBV2 with TRBJ1-2; possibly TRBD1 for D (6 bases). CDR1 and CDR2 from the germline V gene are SNHLY and FYNNEI. Trimming removed 4 bases from V and 6 bases from J, with 12 bases in between. The CDR3 runs to 13 residues. The CDR3, as DNA: TGTGCCAGCAGTGTCAGGGGCCGTGATGGCTACACCTTC. Protein: CASSVRGRDGYTF.

This chain uses TRBV3-1 (or the pseudogene TRBV3-2) with TRBJ1-3, with D unclear. Germline V gene sequence: CDR1 LGHDT, CDR2 YNNKEL (reference sequence). CDR3 length: 17 amino acids. Trimming removed 1 base from V and 1 base from J, with 14 bases in between. DNA for the CDR3: TGTGCCAGCAGCCAAGCCCTGAGCACCGCATCTGGAAACACCATATATTTT. This gives the protein CASSQALSTASGNTIYF.

As for this clone: Sequence at one end of the junction differs from germline and may be a read error. The chain is built from TRBV7-2 and TRBJ1-1, with D uncertain. The germline V gene has CDR1 SGHTA and CDR2 FQGNSA. The CDR3 runs 14 residues. CDR3 protein: CASTLRAEKSEAFF. The CDR3 nucleotides are TGTGCCAGCACCTTACGAGCGGAGAAATCTGAAGCTTTCTTT.

The chain is built from TRBV6-5 and TRBJ1-2; no firm D call. The CDR3 consists of 14 residues. Trimming shortened V by 4 bases and J by 5 bases, and 14 bases separated the two germline ends. Germline-derived CDR1 and CDR2 are MNHEY and SVGAGI. CDR3 residues: CASSSAKAEYGYTF. Here the CDR3 DNA reads TGTGCCAGCAGTTCAGCAAAGGCGGAGTATGGCTACACCTTC.

The chain combines TRBV27 with TRBJ1-1; no clear D gene. Germline V gene lookup returns CDR1 MNHEY and CDR2 SMNVEV (reference sequence). The V end lost 7 bases, the J end lost 11 bases, and 14 bases lay between the germline ends. This CDR3 contains 11 residues. The CDR3 nucleotides read TGTGCCAGCACCGGGTCGAGAACGGCTTTCTTT. Its protein product is CASTGSRTAFF.